The rows below give T cell receptor beta chains drawn from one sample of a study of T cell responses to AZD1222 COVID-19 vaccine. Only in-frame clones appear in the TCRdb table, and some are missing; sequencing was by immunoSEQ multiplex PCR. The table shows over 100,000 clones, with 90% to 95% occurring only once. The sequenced sample was peripheral blood, obtained on day 0 of AZD1222 vaccination. The origin of the receptors is an adult in good health. CDR3s include the opening cysteine and the closing phenylalanine or tryptophan. D genes are given only for firm matches. Where a row states a size, it is once, few, many or the class of an expanded clone; other rows omit it.

TRBV28	TRBJ1-5	NA	NA	CASRQGQDNQPQHF	TGTGCCAGCAGACAAGGGCAGGACAATCAGCCCCAGCATTTT
TRBV6-1	TRBJ1-2	NA	NA	CASSEGWGVAYGYTF	TGTGCCAGCAGTGAAGGATGGGGGGTCGCCTATGGCTACACCTTC
TRBV4-2	TRBJ2-2	NA	NA	CASSQDHPRGNTGELFF	TGTGCCAGCAGCCAAGATCACCCCAGGGGGAACACCGGGGAGCTGTTTTTT
TRBV4-1	TRBJ2-7	few	NA	CASSPSRERLGRQYF	TGCGCCAGCAGCCCCTCGAGGGAGCGGTTGGGTAGGCAGTACTTC
TRBV5-4	TRBJ1-1	NA	TRBD1	CASSKGTGGYMNTEAFF	TGTGCCAGCAGCAAGGGGACAGGGGGGTATATGAACACTGAAGCTTTCTTT
TRBV28	TRBJ2-7	NA	NA	CASTPFAVYEQYF	TGTGCCAGCACCCCTTTTGCCGTGTACGAGCAGTACTTC
TRBV5-4	TRBJ2-1	NA	TRBD2	CASRLSGRPYNEQFF	TGTGCCAGCAGACTTAGCGGGAGGCCCTACAATGAGCAGTTCTTC
TRBV19	TRBJ2-1	NA	NA	CASSIRRVEQFF	TGTGCCAGTAGTATTCGCAGGGTTGAGCAGTTCTTC
TRBV28	TRBJ2-1	NA	NA	CASSLGGTEGYNEQFF	TGTGCCAGCAGTTTAGGGGGGACAGAAGGATACAATGAGCAGTTCTTC
TRBV28	TRBJ1-2	NA	NA	CASSLDSNYGYTF	TGTGCCAGCAGTTTAGACAGTAACTATGGCTACACCTTC
TRBV20-1	TRBJ2-7	NA	NA	CSADTQREQYF	TGCAGTGCCGATACTCAGCGGGAGCAGTACTTC
TRBV11-2	TRBJ2-5	NA	NA	CASSQTSGAQYF	TGTGCCAGCAGCCAGACGAGTGGGGCCCAGTACTTC
TRBV30	TRBJ1-5	NA	NA	CAWSGRDQPQHF	TGTGCCTGGAGCGGAAGAGATCAGCCCCAGCATTTT
TRBV18	TRBJ2-1	NA	TRBD2	CASSPVGGSSSYNEQFF	TGTGCCAGCTCACCCGTGGGAGGGTCGAGCTCCTACAATGAGCAGTTCTTC
TRBV13	TRBJ2-1	NA	NA	CASSPNFYRASNNEQFF	TGTGCCAGCAGCCCGAATTTCTACAGGGCGTCAAACAATGAGCAGTTCTTC
TRBV5-1	TRBJ2-6	NA	TRBD1	CASSARQGAHSGANVLTF	TGCGCCAGCAGCGCTAGACAGGGGGCCCACTCTGGGGCCAACGTCCTGACTTTC
TRBV11-2	TRBJ1-1	once	NA	CASSLLWTGNTEAFF	TGTGCCAGCAGCCTTCTCTGGACGGGTAACACTGAAGCTTTCTTT
TRBV6-6	TRBJ1-2	NA	NA	CASRGGDGYTF	TGTGCCAGCAGGGGCGGCGATGGCTACACCTTC
TRBV3-1/TRBV3-2	TRBJ2-2	NA	TRBD1	CASSQDDRGTGELFF	TGTGCCAGCAGCCAAGACGACAGGGGGACCGGGGAGCTGTTTTTT
TRBV27	TRBJ2-7	NA	NA	CASSLSSRHTEQYF	TGTGCCAGCAGTTTATCGAGTCGACACACCGAGCAGTACTTC
TRBV29-1	TRBJ2-1	NA	TRBD1	CSVLPGQGSYNEQFF	TGCAGCGTCTTACCGGGACAGGGGTCCTACAATGAGCAGTTCTTC
TRBV4-1	TRBJ1-5	NA	TRBD1	CASSQPNRGFGQPQHF	TGCGCCAGCAGCCAACCCAACAGGGGGTTTGGTCAGCCCCAGCATTTT
TRBV7-3	TRBJ2-7	NA	TRBD2	CASSRPWRDYYEQYF	TGTGCCAGCAGCCGCCCTTGGCGGGACTACTACGAGCAGTACTTC
TRBV18	TRBJ1-4	NA	NA	CASSPRTTSTNEKLFF	TGTGCCAGCTCACCAAGGACAACATCAACTAATGAAAAACTGTTTTTT
TRBV11-2	TRBJ1-1	NA	NA	CASSPYPGMNTEAFF	TGTGCCAGCAGCCCCTACCCAGGGATGAACACTGAAGCTTTCTTT
TRBV6-4	TRBJ1-6	NA	NA	CASSDDSYNSPLHF	TGTGCCAGCAGTGACGACAGCTATAATTCACCCCTCCACTTT
TRBV14	TRBJ2-7	NA	NA	CASSQASGDEQYF	TGTGCCAGCAGCCAAGCGTCAGGGGACGAGCAGTACTTC
TRBV18	TRBJ2-7	NA	TRBD1	CASSPKQGWAYEQYF	TGTGCCAGCTCACCAAAACAGGGGTGGGCCTACGAGCAGTACTTC
TRBV3-1/TRBV3-2	TRBJ1-1	NA	TRBD1	CASSQGNRDRGLWLNTEAFF	TGTGCCAGCAGCCAGGGGAACCGGGACAGGGGGCTTTGGTTGAACACTGAAGCTTTCTTT
TRBV12-3/TRBV12-4	TRBJ1-5	once	NA	CASSLSDNQPQHF	TGTGCCAGCAGTTTGTCTGACAATCAGCCCCAGCATTTT
TRBV14	TRBJ1-6	NA	NA	CASSQGYGYSPLHF	TGTGCCAGCAGCCAAGGATACGGATATTCACCCCTCCACTTT
TRBV4-1	TRBJ1-4	NA	NA	CASSQGGAREKLFF	TGCGCCAGCAGCCAAGGAGGGGCGCGCGAAAAACTGTTTTTT
TRBV28	TRBJ1-6	NA	TRBD1	CASSPPRRGQKNNSPLHF	TGTGCCAGCAGTCCCCCGCGTCGGGGACAGAAAAATAATTCACCCCTCCACTTT
TRBV19	TRBJ2-7	NA	TRBD1	CASSTYIRGPAYEQYF	TGTGCCAGTAGTACCTACATCAGGGGGCCCGCCTACGAGCAGTACTTC
TRBV5-1	TRBJ2-7	NA	TRBD1	CASSKKGGGLYEQYF	TGCGCCAGCAGCAAAAAAGGGGGCGGCTTATACGAGCAGTACTTC
TRBV7-8	TRBJ1-2	NA	NA	CASSLGGDGYTF	TGTGCCAGCAGCTTAGGGGGGGATGGCTACACCTTC
TRBV5-5	TRBJ1-5	once	TRBD1	CASSRSTGAGGNQPQHF	TGTGCCAGCAGCCGTAGTACAGGGGCGGGGGGTAATCAGCCCCAGCATTTT
TRBV28	TRBJ2-3	NA	TRBD1	CAASKTGVMNTQYF	TGTGCCGCCTCTAAGACAGGGGTTATGAATACGCAGTATTTT
TRBV11-3	TRBJ2-2	NA	TRBD1	CASSLGTGFGGELFF	TGTGCCAGCAGCTTGGGGACAGGGTTCGGCGGGGAGCTGTTTTTT
TRBV4-3	TRBJ2-5	NA	NA	CASSQDLGFRAQETQYF	TGCGCCAGCAGCCAAGATTTAGGCTTTCGAGCTCAAGAGACCCAGTACTTC
TRBV19	TRBJ2-7	NA	TRBD1	CASSILGTGGREQYF	TGTGCCAGTAGTATCCTGGGGACAGGGGGACGAGAGCAGTACTTC
TRBV6-2/TRBV6-3	TRBJ2-7	NA	NA	CASSYSSYEQYF	TGTGCCAGCAGTTACTCGTCCTACGAGCAGTACTTC
TRBV28	TRBJ2-3	NA	TRBD2	CASSFPFGAGGIDTQYF	TGTGCCAGCAGTTTTCCCTTCGGGGCGGGAGGTATAGATACGCAGTATTTT
TRBV21-1	TRBJ1-2	NA	NA	CASSRARNYGYTF	TGTGCCAGCAGCAGGGCGCGGAACTATGGCTACACCTTC
TRBV12-3/TRBV12-4	TRBJ1-1	NA	NA	CASSLAQVSEAFF	TGTGCCAGCAGTTTAGCACAGGTATCGGAGGCTTTCTTT
TRBV11-1	TRBJ2-1	NA	TRBD2	CASSPRTSGHWEQFF	TGTGCCAGCAGCCCGAGGACTAGCGGGCATTGGGAGCAGTTCTTC
TRBV6-5	TRBJ2-1	NA	TRBD1	CASSYLTGSNEQFF	TGTGCCAGCAGTTACCTGACAGGGAGCAATGAGCAGTTCTTC
TRBV6-1	TRBJ1-4	NA	NA	CASSEGGAQSEKLFF	TGTGCCAGCAGTGAAGGCGGGGCTCAAAGCGAAAAACTGTTTTTT
TRBV9	TRBJ2-1	NA	NA	CASSVSIATYNEQFF	TGTGCCAGCAGCGTATCCATAGCCACCTACAATGAGCAGTTCTTC